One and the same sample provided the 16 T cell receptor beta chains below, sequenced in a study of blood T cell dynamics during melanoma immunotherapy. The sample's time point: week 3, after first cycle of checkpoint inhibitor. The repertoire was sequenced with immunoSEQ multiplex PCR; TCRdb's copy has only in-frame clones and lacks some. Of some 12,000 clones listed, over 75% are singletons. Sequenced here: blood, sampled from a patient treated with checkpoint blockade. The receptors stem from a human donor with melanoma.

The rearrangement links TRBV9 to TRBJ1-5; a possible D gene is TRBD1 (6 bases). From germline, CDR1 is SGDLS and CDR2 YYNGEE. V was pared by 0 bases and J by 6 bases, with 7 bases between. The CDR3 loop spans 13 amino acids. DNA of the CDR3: TGTGCCAGCAGCGTAGAAGGGGGTCAGCCCCAGCATTTT. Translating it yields CASSVEGGQPQHF. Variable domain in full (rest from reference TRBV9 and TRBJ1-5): DSGVTQTPKHLITATGQRVTLRCSPRSGDLSVYWYQQSLDQGLQFLIQYYNGEERAKGNILERFSAQQFPDLHSELNLSSLELGDSALYFCASSVEGGQPQHFGDGTRLSIL.

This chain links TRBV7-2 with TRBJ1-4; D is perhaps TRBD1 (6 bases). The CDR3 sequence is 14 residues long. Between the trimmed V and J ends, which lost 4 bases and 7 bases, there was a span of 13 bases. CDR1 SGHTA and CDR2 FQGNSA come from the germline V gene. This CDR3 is CASSSYRVREKLFF. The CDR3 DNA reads TGTGCCAGCAGCTCGTACAGGGTTCGTGAAAAACTGTTTTTT.

Here the CDR3 DNA reads TGTGCCAGCAGCTTGGCTGCAGGGGATGAAAAACTGTTTTTT. This sequence encodes CASSLAAGDEKLFF. The chain uses TRBV5-4 and TRBJ1-4, with a tentative D call TRBD1 (6 bases). Germline lookup yields CDR1 SGHNT and CDR2 YYREEE (reference sequence). This CDR3 region has 14 residues. Trimming pared 0 bases from V and 6 bases from J, leaving 9 bases between.

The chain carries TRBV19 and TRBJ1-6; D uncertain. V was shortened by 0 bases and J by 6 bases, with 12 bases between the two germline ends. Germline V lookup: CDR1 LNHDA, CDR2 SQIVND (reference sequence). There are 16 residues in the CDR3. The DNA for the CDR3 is TGTGCCAGTAGTATAGAGCCAGGAGGCCTTAATTCACCCCTCCACTTT. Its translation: CASSIEPGGLNSPLHF.

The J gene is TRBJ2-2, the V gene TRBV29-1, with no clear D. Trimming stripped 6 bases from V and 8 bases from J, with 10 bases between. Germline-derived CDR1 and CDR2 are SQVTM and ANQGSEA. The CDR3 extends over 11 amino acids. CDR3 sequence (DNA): TGCAGCGTCTCCAGATTTGGGGAGCTGTTTTTT. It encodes CSVSRFGELFF.

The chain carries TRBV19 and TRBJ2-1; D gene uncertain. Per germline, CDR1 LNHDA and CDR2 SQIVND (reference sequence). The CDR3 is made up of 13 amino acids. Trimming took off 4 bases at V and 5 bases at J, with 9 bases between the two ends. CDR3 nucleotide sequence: TGTGCCAGTAGTACTAAGATCAACAATGAGCAGTTCTTC. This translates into CASSTKINNEQFF.

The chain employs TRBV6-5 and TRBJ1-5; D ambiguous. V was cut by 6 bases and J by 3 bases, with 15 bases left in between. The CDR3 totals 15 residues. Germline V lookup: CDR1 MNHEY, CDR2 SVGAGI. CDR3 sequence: CASRTTEAPNQPQHF. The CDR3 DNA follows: TGTGCCAGCAGAACCACAGAGGCCCCCAATCAGCCCCAGCATTTT.

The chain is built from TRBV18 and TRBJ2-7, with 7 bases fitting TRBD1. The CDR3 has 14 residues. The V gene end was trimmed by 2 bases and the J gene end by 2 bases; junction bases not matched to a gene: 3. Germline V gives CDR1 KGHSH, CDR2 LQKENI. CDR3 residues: CASSPDQGAYEQYF. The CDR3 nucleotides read TGTGCCAGCTCACCAGACCAGGGGGCCTACGAGCAGTACTTC. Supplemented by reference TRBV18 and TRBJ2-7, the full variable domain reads NAGVMQNPRHLVRRRGQEARLRCSPMKGHSHVYWYRQLPEEGLKFMVYLQKENIIDESGMPKERFSAEFPKEGPSILRIQQVVRGDSAAYFCASSPDQGAYEQYFGPGTRLTVT.

The CDR3 sequence: CAGHRDGTSSTDTQYF. The CDR3 DNA follows: TGTGCCGGACACCGGGACGGTACATCTAGCACAGATACGCAGTATTTT. The chain links TRBV13 to TRBJ2-3; D is tentatively TRBD1 or TRBD2 (5 bases each). The CDR3 is made up of 16 amino acids. The germline V gene encodes CDR1 PRHDT and CDR2 FYEKMQ (reference sequence). Between the trimmed V and J ends, which lost 11 bases and 0 bases, there was a span of 21 bases.

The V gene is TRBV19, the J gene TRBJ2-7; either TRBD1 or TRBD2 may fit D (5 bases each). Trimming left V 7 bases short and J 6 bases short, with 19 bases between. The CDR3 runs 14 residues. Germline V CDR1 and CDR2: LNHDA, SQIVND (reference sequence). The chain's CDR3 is CASNPQGAGAEQYF. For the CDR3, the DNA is TGTGCCAGTAATCCGCAGGGAGCTGGGGCCGAGCAGTACTTC. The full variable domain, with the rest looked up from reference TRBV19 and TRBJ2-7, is DGGITQSPKYLFRKEGQNVTLSCEQNLNHDAMYWYRQDPGQGLRLIYYSQIVNDFQKGDIAEGYSVSREKKESFPLTVTSAQKNPTAFYLCASNPQGAGAEQYFGPGTRLTVT.

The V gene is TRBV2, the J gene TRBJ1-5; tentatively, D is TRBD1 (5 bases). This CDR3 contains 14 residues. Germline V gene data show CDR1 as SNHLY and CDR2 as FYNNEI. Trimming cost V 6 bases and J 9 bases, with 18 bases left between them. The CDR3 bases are TGTGCCAGCAGATCCGGGACCGGGGGTTTGCCCCAGCATTTT. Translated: CASRSGTGGLPQHF.

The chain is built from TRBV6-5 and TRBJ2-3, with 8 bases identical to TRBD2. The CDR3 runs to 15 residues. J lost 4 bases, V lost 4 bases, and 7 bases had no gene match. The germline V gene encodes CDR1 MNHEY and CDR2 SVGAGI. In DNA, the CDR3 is TGTGCCAGCAGTTCACGGGGGGGCGTTTCAGATACGCAGTATTTT. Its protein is CASSSRGGVSDTQYF.

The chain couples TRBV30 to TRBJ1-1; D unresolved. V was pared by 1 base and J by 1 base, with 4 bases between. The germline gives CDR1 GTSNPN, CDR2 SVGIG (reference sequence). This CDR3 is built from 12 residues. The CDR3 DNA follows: TGTGCCTGGAGTGCCCCGAACACTGAAGCTTTCTTT. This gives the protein CAWSAPNTEAFF. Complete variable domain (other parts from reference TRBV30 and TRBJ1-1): SQTIHQWPATLVQPVGSPLSLECTVEGTSNPNLYWYRQAAGRGLQLLFYSVGIGQISSEVPQNLSASRPQDRQFILSSKKLLLSDSGFYLCAWSAPNTEAFFGQGTRLTVV.

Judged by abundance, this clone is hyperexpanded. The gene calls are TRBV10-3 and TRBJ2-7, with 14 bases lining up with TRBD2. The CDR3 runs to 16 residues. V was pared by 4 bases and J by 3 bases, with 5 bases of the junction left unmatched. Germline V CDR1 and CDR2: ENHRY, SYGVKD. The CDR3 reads CAISAGTSGGLYEQYF. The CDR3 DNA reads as TGTGCCATCAGTGCCGGGACTAGCGGGGGACTCTACGAGCAGTACTTC.

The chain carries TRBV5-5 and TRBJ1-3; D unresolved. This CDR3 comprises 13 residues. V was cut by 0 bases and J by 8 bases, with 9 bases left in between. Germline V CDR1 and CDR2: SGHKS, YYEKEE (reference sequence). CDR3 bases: TGTGCCAGCAGCTTGGCCTATATGGACACCATATATTTT. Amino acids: CASSLAYMDTIYF.

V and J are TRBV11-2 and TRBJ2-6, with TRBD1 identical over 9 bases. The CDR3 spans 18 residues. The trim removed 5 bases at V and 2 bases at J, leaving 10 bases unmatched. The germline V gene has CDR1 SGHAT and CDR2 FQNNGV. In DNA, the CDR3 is TGTGCCAGCAGCCAAAGGGACAGGGAGACTGCTGGGGCCAACGTCCTGACTTTC. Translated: CASSQRDRETAGANVLTF.